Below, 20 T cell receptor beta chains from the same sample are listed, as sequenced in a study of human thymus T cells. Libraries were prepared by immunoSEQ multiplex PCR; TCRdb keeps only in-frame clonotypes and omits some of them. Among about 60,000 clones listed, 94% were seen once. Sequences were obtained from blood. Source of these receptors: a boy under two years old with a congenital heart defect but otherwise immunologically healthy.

In DNA, the CDR3 is TGTGCCAGCAGTGAGTCCAGGGGCACTGAAGCTTTCTTT. It specifies CASSESRGTEAFF. This sequence joins TRBV2 and TRBJ1-1, with D perhaps matching TRBD1 (6 bases). This CDR3 comprises 13 residues. Germline V gene sequence: CDR1 SNHLY, CDR2 FYNNEI. V was trimmed by 3 bases and J by 4 bases, leaving 9 bases between them.

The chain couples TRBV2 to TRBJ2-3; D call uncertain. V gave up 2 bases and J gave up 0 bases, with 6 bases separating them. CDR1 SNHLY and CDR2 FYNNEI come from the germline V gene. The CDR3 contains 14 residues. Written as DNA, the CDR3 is TGTGCCAGCAGTGAACCTAGTAGCACAGATACGCAGTATTTT. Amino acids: CASSEPSSTDTQYF.

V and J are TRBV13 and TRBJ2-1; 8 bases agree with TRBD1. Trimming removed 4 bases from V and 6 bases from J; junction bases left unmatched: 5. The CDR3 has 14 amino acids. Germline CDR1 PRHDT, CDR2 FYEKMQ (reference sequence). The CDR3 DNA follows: TGTGCCAGCAGCTCCGCTGACAGGGGCAATGAGCAGTTCTTC. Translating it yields CASSSADRGNEQFF.

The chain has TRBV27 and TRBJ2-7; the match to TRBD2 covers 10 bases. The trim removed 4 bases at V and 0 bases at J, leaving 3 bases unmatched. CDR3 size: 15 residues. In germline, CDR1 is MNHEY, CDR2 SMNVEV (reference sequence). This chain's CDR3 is CASSSRTSGSYEQYF. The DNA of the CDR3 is TGTGCCAGCAGTTCCAGGACTAGCGGCTCCTACGAGCAGTACTTC.

The CDR3 region is CASRGDRVTEAFF. DNA of the CDR3: TGTGCCAGCAGGGGGGACAGGGTAACTGAAGCTTTCTTT. The gene calls are TRBV28 and TRBJ1-1, with 9 positions matching TRBD1. Germline loops: CDR1 MDHEN, CDR2 SYDVKM. V lost 6 bases and J lost 5; bases outside the gene matches: 4. CDR3 length: 13 amino acids. Supplemented by reference TRBV28 and TRBJ1-1, the full variable domain reads DVKVTQSSRYLVKRTGEKVFLECVQDMDHENMFWYRQDPGLGLRLIYFSYDVKMKEKGDIPEGYSVSREKKERFSLILESASTNQTSMYLCASRGDRVTEAFFGQGTRLTVV.

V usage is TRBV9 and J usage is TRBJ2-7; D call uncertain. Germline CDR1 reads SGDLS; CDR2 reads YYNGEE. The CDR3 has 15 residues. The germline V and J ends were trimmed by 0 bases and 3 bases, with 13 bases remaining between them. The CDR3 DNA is TGTGCCAGCAGCGTAGCGCCAGCAGGTATCTACGAGCAGTACTTC. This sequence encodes CASSVAPAGIYEQYF.

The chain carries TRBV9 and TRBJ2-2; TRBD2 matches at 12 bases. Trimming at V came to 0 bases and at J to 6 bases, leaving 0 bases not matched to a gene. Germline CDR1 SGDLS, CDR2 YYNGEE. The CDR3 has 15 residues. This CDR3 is CASSVGLAGAGELFF. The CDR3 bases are TGTGCCAGCAGCGTAGGACTAGCGGGGGCCGGGGAGCTGTTTTTT.

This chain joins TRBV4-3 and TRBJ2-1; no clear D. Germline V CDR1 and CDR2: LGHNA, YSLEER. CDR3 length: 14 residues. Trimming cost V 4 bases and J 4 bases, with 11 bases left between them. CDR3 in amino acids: CASSPDGQYNEQFF. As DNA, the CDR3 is TGCGCCAGCAGCCCGGATGGCCAATACAATGAGCAGTTCTTC.

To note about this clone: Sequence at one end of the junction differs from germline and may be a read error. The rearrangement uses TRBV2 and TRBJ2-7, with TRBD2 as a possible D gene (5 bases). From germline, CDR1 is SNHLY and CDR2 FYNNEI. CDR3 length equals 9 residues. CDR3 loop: CASGRAPWF. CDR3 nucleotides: TGTGCCAGCGGGCGGGCCCCCTGGTTC.

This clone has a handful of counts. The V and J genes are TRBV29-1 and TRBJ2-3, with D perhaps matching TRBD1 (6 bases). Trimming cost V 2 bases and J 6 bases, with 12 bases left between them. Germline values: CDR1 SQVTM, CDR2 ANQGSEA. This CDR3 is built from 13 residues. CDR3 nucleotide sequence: TGCAGCGTTGAAAAACAGGGTACCGATACGCAGTATTTT. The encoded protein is CSVEKQGTDTQYF.

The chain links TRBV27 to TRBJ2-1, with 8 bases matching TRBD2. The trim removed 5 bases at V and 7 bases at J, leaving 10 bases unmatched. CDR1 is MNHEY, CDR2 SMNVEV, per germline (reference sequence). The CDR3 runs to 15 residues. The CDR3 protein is CASSPGLAVVNEQFF. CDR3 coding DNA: TGTGCCAGCAGTCCTGGACTAGCAGTCGTAAATGAGCAGTTCTTC.

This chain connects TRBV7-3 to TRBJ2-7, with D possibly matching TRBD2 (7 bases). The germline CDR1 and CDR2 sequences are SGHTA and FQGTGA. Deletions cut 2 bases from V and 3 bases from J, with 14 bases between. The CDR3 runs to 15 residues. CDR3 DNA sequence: TGTGCCAGCAGCTTAGGGGGGGCTGGCGGCTACGAGCAGTACTTC. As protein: CASSLGGAGGYEQYF.

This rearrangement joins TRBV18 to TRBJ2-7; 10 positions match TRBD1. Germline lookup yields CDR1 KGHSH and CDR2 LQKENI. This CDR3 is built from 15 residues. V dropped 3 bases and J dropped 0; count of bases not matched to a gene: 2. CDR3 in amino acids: CASSPGTGASYEQYF. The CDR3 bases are TGTGCCAGCTCACCTGGGACAGGGGCCTCCTACGAGCAGTACTTC.

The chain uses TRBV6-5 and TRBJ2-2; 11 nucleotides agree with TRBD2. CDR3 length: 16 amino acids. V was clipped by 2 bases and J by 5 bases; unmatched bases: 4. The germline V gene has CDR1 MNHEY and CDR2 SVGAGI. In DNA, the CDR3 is TGTGCCAGCAGTTACGGTAGCGGGGGGGCGACCGGGGAGCTGTTTTTT. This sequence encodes CASSYGSGGATGELFF.

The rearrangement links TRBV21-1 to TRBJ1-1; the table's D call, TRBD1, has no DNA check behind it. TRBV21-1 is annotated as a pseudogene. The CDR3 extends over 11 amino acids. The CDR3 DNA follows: TGTGCCAACACAATTCGCACTGAAGCTTTCTTT. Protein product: CANTIRTEAFF.

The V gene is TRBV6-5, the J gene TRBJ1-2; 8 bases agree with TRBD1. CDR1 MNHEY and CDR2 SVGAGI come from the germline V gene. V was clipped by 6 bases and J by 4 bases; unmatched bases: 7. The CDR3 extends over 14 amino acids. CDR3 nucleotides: TGTGCCAGCAGCCTCGCCGGACAGGGCTATGGCTACACCTTC. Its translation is CASSLAGQGYGYTF.

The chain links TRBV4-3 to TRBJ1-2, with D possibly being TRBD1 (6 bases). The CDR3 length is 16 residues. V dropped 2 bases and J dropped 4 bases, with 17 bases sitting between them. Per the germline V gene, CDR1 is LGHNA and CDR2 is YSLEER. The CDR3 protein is CASSQHLQGVGYGYTF. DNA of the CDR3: TGCGCCAGCAGCCAACACCTACAGGGAGTGGGCTATGGCTACACCTTC.

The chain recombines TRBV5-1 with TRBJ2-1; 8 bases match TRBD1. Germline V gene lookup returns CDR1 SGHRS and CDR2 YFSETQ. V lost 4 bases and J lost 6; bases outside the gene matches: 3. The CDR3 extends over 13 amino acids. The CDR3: CASSPGQGNEQFF. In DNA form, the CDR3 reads TGCGCCAGCAGCCCCGGACAGGGCAATGAGCAGTTCTTC.

The CDR3 DNA reads TGTGCCAGCAGCTTAAGTTTCGCGGGGGGCCACAATGAGCAGTTCTTC. Amino acids: CASSLSFAGGHNEQFF. This chain links TRBV7-3 with TRBJ2-1; 8 bases agree with TRBD2. This CDR3 spans 16 amino acids. The germline gives CDR1 SGHTA, CDR2 FQGTGA. J was trimmed by 5 bases and V by 1 base; bases with no gene match: 7.

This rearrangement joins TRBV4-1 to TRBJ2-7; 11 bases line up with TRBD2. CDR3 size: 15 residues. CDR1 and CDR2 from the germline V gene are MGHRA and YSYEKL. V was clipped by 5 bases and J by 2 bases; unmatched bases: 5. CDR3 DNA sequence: TGCGCCAGCAGCGATCTAGCGGGAGGACCCTACGAGCAGTACTTC. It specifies CASSDLAGGPYEQYF.